The clone carrying this T cell receptor (beta chain) was seen more than once but under ten times. The data stem from a study of T cells in Graves' hyperthyroidism and ophthalmopathy. Background on the study: It was at initial diagnosis, before any treatment, that peripheral blood was collected.

The length of the CDR3 is 14 residues. From germline, CDR1 is LNHDA and CDR2 SQIVND (reference sequence). V lost 7 bases and J 0 bases, leaving 10 bases between the germline ends. TCR beta CDR3 sequences were amplified from RNA transcripts. The HTBI set primed first-round TCR CDR3 RT-PCR. TCRdb passed the multiplex PCR reads through MiXCR, listing each CDR3 protein once. Counted here are under 300,000 distinct CDR3 sequences, 20% to 25% occurring once; the ten biggest clones make up around 60%. The chain employs TRBV19 and TRBJ1-5, with D perhaps TRBD1 (5 bases). The sequence was obtained from a man under 40 with Graves' ophthalmopathy. Material: blood. This CDR3 is CASMPGLSNQPQHF. Written as DNA, the CDR3 is TGTGCCAGTATGCCAGGGCTTAGCAATCAGCCCCAGCATTTT.